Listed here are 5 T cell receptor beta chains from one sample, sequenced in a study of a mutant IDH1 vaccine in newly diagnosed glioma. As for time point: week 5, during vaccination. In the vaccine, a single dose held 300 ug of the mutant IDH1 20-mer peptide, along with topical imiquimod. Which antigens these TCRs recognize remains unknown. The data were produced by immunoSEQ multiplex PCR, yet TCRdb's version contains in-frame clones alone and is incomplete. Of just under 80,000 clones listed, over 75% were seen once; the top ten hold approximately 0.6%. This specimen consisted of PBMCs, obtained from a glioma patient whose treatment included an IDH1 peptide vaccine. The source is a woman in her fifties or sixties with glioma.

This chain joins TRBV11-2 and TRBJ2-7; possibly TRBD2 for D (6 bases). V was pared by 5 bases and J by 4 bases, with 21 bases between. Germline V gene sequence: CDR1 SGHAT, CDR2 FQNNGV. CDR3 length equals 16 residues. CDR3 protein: CASSNRPQRERYEQYF. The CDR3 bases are TGTGCCAGCAGCAACCGGCCCCAACGGGAGAGGTACGAGCAGTACTTC.

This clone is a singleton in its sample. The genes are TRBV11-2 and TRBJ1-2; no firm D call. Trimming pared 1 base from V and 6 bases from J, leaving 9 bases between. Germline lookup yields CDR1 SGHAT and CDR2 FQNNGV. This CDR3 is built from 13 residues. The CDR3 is CASSLGPGDGYTF. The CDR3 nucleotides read TGTGCCAGCAGCTTAGGTCCCGGGGATGGCTACACCTTC. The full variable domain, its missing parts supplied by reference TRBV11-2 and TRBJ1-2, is EAGVAQSPRYKIIEKRQSVAFWCNPISGHATLYWYQQILGQGPKLLIQFQNNGVVDDSQLPKDRFSAERLKGVDSTLKIQPAKLEDSAVYLCASSLGPGDGYTFGSGTRLTVV.

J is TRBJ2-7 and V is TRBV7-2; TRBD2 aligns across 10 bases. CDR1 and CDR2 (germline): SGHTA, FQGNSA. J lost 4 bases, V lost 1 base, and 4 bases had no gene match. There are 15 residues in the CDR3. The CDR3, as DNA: TGTGCCAGCAGCTTAGAAGGACTAGCGGTATACGAGCAGTACTTC. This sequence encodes CASSLEGLAVYEQYF. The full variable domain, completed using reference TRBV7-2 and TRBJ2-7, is GAGVSQSPSNKVTEKGKDVELRCDPISGHTALYWYRQSLGQGLEFLIYFQGNSAPDKSGLPSDRFSAERTGGSVSTLTIQRTQQEDSAVYLCASSLEGLAVYEQYFGPGTRLTVT.

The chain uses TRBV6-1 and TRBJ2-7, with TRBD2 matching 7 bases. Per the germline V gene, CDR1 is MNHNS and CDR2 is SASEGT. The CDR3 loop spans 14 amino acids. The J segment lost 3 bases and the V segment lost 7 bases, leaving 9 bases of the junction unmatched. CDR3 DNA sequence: TGTGCCAGCAATCGAGCGGGACCGGACTACGAGCAGTACTTC. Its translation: CASNRAGPDYEQYF.

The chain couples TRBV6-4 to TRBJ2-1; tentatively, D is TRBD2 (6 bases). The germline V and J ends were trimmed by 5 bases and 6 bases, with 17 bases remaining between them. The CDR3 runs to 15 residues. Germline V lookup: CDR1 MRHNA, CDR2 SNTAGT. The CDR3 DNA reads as TGTGCCAGCAGTCTGGAGATAGCGGAGATCAATGAGCAGTTCTTC. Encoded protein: CASSLEIAEINEQFF.